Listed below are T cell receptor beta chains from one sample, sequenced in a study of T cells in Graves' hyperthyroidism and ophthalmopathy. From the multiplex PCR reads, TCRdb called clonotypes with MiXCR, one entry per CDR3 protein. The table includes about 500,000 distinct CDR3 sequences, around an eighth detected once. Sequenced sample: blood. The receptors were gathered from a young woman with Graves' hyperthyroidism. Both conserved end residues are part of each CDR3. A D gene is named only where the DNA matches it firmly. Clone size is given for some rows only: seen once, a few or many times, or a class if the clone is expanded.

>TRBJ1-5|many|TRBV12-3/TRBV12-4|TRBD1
TGTGCCAGCACCGACAGGGGCGGCAATCAGCCCCAGCATTTT
CASTDRGGNQPQHF
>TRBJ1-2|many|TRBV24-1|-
TGTGCCACCAGTGGCCCAGGACCCTATGGCTACACCTTC
CATSGPGPYGYTF
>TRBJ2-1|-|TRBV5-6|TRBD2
TGTGCCAGCAGACGGAGGCGGGAGCATTGGAATGAGCAGTTCTTC
CASRRRREHWNEQFF
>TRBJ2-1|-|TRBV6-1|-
TGTGCCAGCAGTCCGTCGGACAACAATGAGCAGTTCTTC
CASSPSDNNEQFF
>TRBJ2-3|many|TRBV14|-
TGTGCCAGCAGCCAAGTTCTGACATATACGCAGTATTTT
CASSQVLTYTQYF
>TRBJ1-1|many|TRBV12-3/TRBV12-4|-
TGTGCCAGCAGTTTTACGTCAGGGTATGAAGCTTTCTTT
CASSFTSGYEAFF
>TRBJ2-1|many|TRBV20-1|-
TGCAGTGCTAGTTGGGCGCCTAATGAGCAGTTCTTC
CSASWAPNEQFF
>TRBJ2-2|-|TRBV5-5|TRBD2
TGTGCCAGCAGCTTGGGAAGCGGGGGCACCAGGGAGCTGTTTTTT
CASSLGSGGTRELFF
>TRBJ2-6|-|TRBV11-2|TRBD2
TGTGCCAGCAGATCGGGGGGGGGTCAGGCTGGGGCCAACGTCCTGACTTTC
CASRSGGGQAGANVLTF
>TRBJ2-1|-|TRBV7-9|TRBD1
TGTGCCAGCAGGACAGGGTACTCCTACAATGAGCAGTTCTTC
CASRTGYSYNEQFF
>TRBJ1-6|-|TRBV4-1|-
TGCGCCAGCAGCCAAGATCCGGGTTCACCCCTCCACTTT
CASSQDPGSPLHF
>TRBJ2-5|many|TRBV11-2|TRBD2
TGTGCCAGCAGCTCAGGACTAGCGGGAGATTGGGACCAAGAGACCCAGTACTTC
CASSSGLAGDWDQETQYF
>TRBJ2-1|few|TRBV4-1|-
TGCGCCAGCAGCCGCCGACGACAGAGCTCCTACAATGAGCAGTTCTTC
CASSRRRQSSYNEQFF
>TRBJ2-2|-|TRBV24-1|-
TGTGCCACCAGTGGCGGGACGGACCACACCGGGGAGCTGTTTTTT
CATSGGTDHTGELFF
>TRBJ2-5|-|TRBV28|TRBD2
TGTGCCAGCATTTCTAGCGGAGAGACCCAGTACTTC
CASISSGETQYF
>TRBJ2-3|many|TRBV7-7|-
TGTGCCAGCAGCCCAACCCTGGGCGGGGTCACAGATACGCAGTATTTT
CASSPTLGGVTDTQYF
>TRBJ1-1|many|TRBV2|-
TGTGCCAGCTATCCGGACCCGAACACTGAAGCTTTCTTT
CASYPDPNTEAFF
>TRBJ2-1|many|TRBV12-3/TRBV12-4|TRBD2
TGTGCCAGCATCCAAAACCCAACTAGCGGGACCGATGAGCAGTTCTTC
CASIQNPTSGTDEQFF
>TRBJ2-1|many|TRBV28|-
TGTGCCAGCAGAAATGACGCGGTACGGAGCCTTCGGGATGAGCAGTTCTTC
CASRNDAVRSLRDEQFF
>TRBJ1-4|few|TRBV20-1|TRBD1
TGCAGTGCCGAGAGACAGGGGATGGCGGTTCGGGAAAAACTGTTTTTT
CSAERQGMAVREKLFF
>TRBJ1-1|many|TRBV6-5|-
TGTGCCAGCAGTTACGAACCTAACACTGAAGCTTTCTTT
CASSYEPNTEAFF
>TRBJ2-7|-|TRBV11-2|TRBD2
TGTGCCAGCAGCTTAGACTGGGCGGGAGGGCCCTGGGGCGAGCAGTACTTC
CASSLDWAGGPWGEQYF
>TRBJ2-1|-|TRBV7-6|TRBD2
TGTGCCAGCAGCTTATATGGGTGGCGGACTAGCGGGACCCATGGAGATGAGCAGTTCTTC
CASSLYGWRTSGTHGDEQFF
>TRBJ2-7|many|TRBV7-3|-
TGTGCCAGCAGCATGCAAGGGGTGGGCGAGCAGTACTTC
CASSMQGVGEQYF
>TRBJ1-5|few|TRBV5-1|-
TGCGCCAGCAGCCCCCTTGGGGGCAATCAGCCCCAGCATTTT
CASSPLGGNQPQHF
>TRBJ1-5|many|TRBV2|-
TGTGCCAGCAGTGGGCCCTCGGGCAGGGTAAATCAGCCCCAGCATTTT
CASSGPSGRVNQPQHF
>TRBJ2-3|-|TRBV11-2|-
TGTGCCAGCAGCTTAGTCCGGTCGGGGGATACGCAGTATTTT
CASSLVRSGDTQYF
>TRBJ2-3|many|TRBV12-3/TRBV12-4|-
TGTGCCAGCAGAGGCTTCAAACACAGGGTAGATACGCAGTATTTT
CASRGFKHRVDTQYF
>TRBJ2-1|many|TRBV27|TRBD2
TGTGCCAGCAGCCAAGCGGGGACCTACAATGAGCAGTTCTTC
CASSQAGTYNEQFF
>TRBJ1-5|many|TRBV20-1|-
TGCAGTGCTAGTTTGGACATCAATCAGCCCCAGCATTTT
CSASLDINQPQHF
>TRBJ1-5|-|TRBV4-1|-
TGCGCCAGCAGCCAAGGTGTACGGGATCAGCCCCAGCATTTT
CASSQGVRDQPQHF
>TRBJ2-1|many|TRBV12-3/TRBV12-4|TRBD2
TGTGCCAGCAGCCCCCAGAGCGGGACTTACAATGAGCAGTTCTTC
CASSPQSGTYNEQFF
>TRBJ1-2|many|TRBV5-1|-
TGCGCCAGCAGCTTGCGGGGTAGTGGATGGTATGGCTACACCTTC
CASSLRGSGWYGYTF
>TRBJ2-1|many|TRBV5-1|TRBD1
TGCGCCAGCAGCTTGGTGCCGGGCGGGACAGGGTCGGTCAATGAGCAGTTCTTC
CASSLVPGGTGSVNEQFF
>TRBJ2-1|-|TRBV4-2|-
TGTGCCAGCAGCCTGGAGGGCCTGGGGAATGAGCAGTTCTTC
CASSLEGLGNEQFF
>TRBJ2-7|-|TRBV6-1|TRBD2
TGTGCCAGCAGTGAAAATCAGGCGGGAGGAGGCGAGCAGTACTTC
CASSENQAGGGEQYF
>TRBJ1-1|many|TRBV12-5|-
TGTGCTAGTGGTCCCGGGACGGGCAGGACGAACACTGAAGCTTTCTTT
CASGPGTGRTNTEAFF
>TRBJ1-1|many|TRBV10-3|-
TGTGCCATCAGTGACAGCGGCAAACTCTCGAACACTGAAGCTTTCTTT
CAISDSGKLSNTEAFF
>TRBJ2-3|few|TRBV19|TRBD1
TGTGCCAGTAGTGGAAGACAGGGAACAGATACGCAGTATTTT
CASSGRQGTDTQYF
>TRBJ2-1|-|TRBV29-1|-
TGCAGCGCGAACTCGGAACAATTTTACAATGAGCAGTTCTTC
CSANSEQFYNEQFF
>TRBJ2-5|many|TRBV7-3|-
TGTGCCAGCAGTTTATATCTCGAGGAGACCCAGTACTTC
CASSLYLEETQYF
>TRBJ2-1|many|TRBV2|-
TGTGCCACCAGTTATACTAGCTCCTACAATGAGCAGTTCTTC
CATSYTSSYNEQFF
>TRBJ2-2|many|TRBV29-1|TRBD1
TGCAGCGCCTACGGGACAGGGGGATCCGGGGAGCTGTTTTTT
CSAYGTGGSGELFF
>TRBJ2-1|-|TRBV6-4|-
TGTGCCAGCAGTGAGTCAGGGACGCGACCATACAATGAGCAGTTCTTC
CASSESGTRPYNEQFF
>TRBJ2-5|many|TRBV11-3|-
TGTGCCAGCAGCGCCCAACCCTCAGGGTCTCAGTACTTC
CASSAQPSGSQYF
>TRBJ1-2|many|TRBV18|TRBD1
TGTGCCAGCTCACCACAGGTTCCGGAGACAGGGTTTTATGGCTACACCTTC
CASSPQVPETGFYGYTF
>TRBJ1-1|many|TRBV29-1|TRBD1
TGCAGCGCTATGGACAGGGGTAACACTGAAGCTTTCTTT
CSAMDRGNTEAFF
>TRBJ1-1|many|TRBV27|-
TGTGCCAGCAGTTATCGGGGAGGGAACACTGAAGCTTTCTTT
CASSYRGGNTEAFF
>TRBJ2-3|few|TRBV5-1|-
TGCGCCAGCAGCTTGGATAGTAGCGGAGATACGCAGTATTTT
CASSLDSSGDTQYF
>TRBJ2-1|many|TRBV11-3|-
TGTGCCAGCAGCACAAGCGGCAATGAGCAGTTCTTC
CASSTSGNEQFF
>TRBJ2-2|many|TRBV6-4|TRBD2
TGTGCCAGCAGCCAACTAGCGGGAGCGAACACCGGGGAGCTGTTTTTT
CASSQLAGANTGELFF
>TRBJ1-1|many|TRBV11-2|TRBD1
TGTGCCAGCAGCTCGGGACAGTCCTTAGCTGAAGCTTTCTTT
CASSSGQSLAEAFF
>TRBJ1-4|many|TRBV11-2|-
TGTGCCAGCAGCGGACAGAACGCCGCAACTAATGAAAAACTGTTTTTT
CASSGQNAATNEKLFF
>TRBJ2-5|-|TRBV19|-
TGTGCCAGTAGTACACAGGGCCAAGAGACCCAGTACTTC
CASSTQGQETQYF
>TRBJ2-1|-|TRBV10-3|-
TGTGCCATCAGTGAGTGGGAGGCAGGAGGTGGTAGCCAGTTCTTC
CAISEWEAGGGSQFF
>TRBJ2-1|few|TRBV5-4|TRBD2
TGTGCCAGCAGATTCGGGCTAGCGGGAGAGAAGATTAATGAGCAGTTCTTC
CASRFGLAGEKINEQFF
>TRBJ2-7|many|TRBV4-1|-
TGCGCCAGCAGCCACCCGGGGGCACAGGGCTACGAGCAGTACTTC
CASSHPGAQGYEQYF
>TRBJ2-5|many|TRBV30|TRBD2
TGTGCCTGGAGTGGTGACAGGGGAGATGGACTAGCGGGAGTTGCGGAGACCCAGTACTTC
CAWSGDRGDGLAGVAETQYF
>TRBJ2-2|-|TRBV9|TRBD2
TGTGCCAGCAGCGTAGGGAGTAGCGGGAGGTTTATGGTCACCGGGGAGCTGTTTTTT
CASSVGSSGRFMVTGELFF